This T cell receptor (beta chain) was sequenced for a study of T cell repertoires in cytomegalovirus infection. About this clonotype: The target antigen is unknown.

Each CDR3 protein gets one entry after TCRdb re-called the reads with MiXCR. The sample holds fewer than 1,000,000 distinct CDR3 sequences, about a third seen once. Per germline, CDR1 WSHSY and CDR2 SAAADI. The CDR3 runs to 15 residues. V lost 11 bases, J lost 0 bases, and 8 bases stayed unmatched. The TCR was taken from a human donor in good health (CMV status not recorded). Some clones in this sample may be carry-over from other donors' samples. Sequenced here: cultured CD8+ T cells from PBMCs, sampled from culture after CMV antigen stimulation. This chain joins TRBV10-2 and TRBJ2-3; 10 bases align to TRBD2. CDR3 in DNA: TGCGCCTCAGCGGGGGGGCGAGTAAGCACAGATACGCAGTATTTT. Translated: CASAGGRVSTDTQYF.